What follows is one T cell receptor (beta chain) and its context. This clone occurred once. There is no known antigen for this receptor. No base qualities exist here, and no much larger clone lies one base off it. The entry originates in a study of cytomegalovirus exposure and HLA in healthy donors (dated by TCRdb to the late 2010s). A note on the overall study: According to an earlier analysis of several hundred of the donors, about 179 million T cells yielded roughly 110 million unique TCR beta sequences and about 300 Gb of sequence data. Alongside the repertoire data, information on donor age, sex, ethnicity and CMV serostatus was compiled. HLA typing covered class I and class II loci at four-digit resolution. Typing coverage varied by locus: roughly 620-640 donors for A, B, C, DRB1 and DQB1; 500 to 550 for DQA1; more than 600 for DPA1; approximately 490 for DPB1. Genome-wide SNP genotypes for about 55% of the roughly 670 donors were used in a later genetic analysis, which treated that subset as a discovery cohort. In addition to the first cohort of approximately 670 subjects, a separate validation cohort of about 120 different subjects was used. About five DR-DQ haplotypes were handled as single units for association and clustering because linkage in the cohort was strong. To predict cytomegalovirus infection status, the study combined high-throughput TCR immunosequencing, statistical association of individual TCRs with disease status, and machine learning. The later analysis used no new phenotypic data to find candidate immune exposures, relying instead on TCR beta sequences and their occurrence across donors. The genetic ancestry cluster associated with self-reported Caucasian donors included 81% of the approximately 410 genotyped donors. An early release that covered fewer than 800 HLA-typed donors contained 300 to 350 gigabases of sequencing data and roughly 84 million unique TCR sequences. On average, 235,054 unique TCR beta nucleotide sequences were sequenced per donor among about 400 genotyped donors of the cohort, with roughly 20% of those sequences being non-productive. The T cell repertoires of 666 subjects were profiled by immunosequencing and related to cytomegalovirus serostatus. All discovery cohort repertoires had been generated using a single sequencing platform. To decide whether each TCR beta V gene segment behaved as functional or pseudogenic, an earlier analysis of some 600 of the donors relied on high-throughput TCR beta sequencing. To study patterns of TCR occurrence, a later analysis re-analyzed previously published TCR beta repertoires from around 700 donors and added high-resolution HLA genotyping. The study aimed to test whether cataloging public T cell receptors could reveal signatures of past pathogen exposure. The study at large found these results: A few of the identified cytomegalovirus-associated TCR beta chains were confirmed in vitro to be specific for cytomegalovirus antigens. A further reported finding was that TCR beta sequences accurately predicted the HLA-A and HLA-B alleles for most subjects in the first cohort. Compared with the 666-donor mean, donors in an Asian-associated ancestry cluster had fewer N-insertions in productive TCRs, according to a later genetic analysis. Most CMV-associated TCR beta chains appeared to be HLA-restricted in a later analysis, and the HLA associations seemed to be driven largely by CMV exposure. It was suggested by the authors that the approach could potentially be generalized to other disease states and immunological phenotypes. Compared with equally common non-associated chains, HLA-associated TCR beta chains in a later analysis were more clonally expanded and had lower generation probabilities. Some IMGT-functional V segments, including TRBV6-2 and TRBV6-3, could not be told apart with the 87-base-pair reads, so those segments were excluded. The study listed 150 to 200 TCR beta chains as associated with cytomegalovirus. A cluster of highly shared sequence variants was judged likely to represent a technical artifact of the sequencing pipeline. In a later genetic analysis, a missense DCLRE1C variant was associated with V-gene and J-gene trimming of TCR beta chains, and the association was replicated in an independent cohort. Most TCR sequences were observed very rarely across donors, whereas some public TCRs were present in many individuals. The presence/absence analyses assumed that sequencing depth was roughly uniform across donors, and that assumption may not be true. In a later analysis, some 18,000 TCR beta sequences were associated with specific HLA alleles at a false discovery rate of 0.05. Because HLA typing was missing for some donors at each locus, association tests included only the typed subset. Because counts were too low, some 17 rarely observed V segments, including chromosome 9 orphons, were left out of the earlier analysis of 587 of the donors. The cohort was sequenced for TCR beta chains only, and without alpha or paired-chain data the features that could be detected were limited. In an earlier analysis of 500 to 650 of the donors, most TCR beta V segments appeared in productive rearrangements about 90% or about 30% of the time, broadly matching IMGT annotations. The classifier was reported to diagnose cytomegalovirus status with high specificity and sensitivity in both the original cohort and the validation cohort. When HLA alleles, especially DR and DQ, strongly co-occurred, attributing TCR associations to individual alleles was difficult. For the cohort, immune exposure information was limited to CMV serostatus. A later analysis reported that several top co-occurrence clusters appeared linked to parvovirus B19, influenza, CMV and Epstein-Barr virus. According to a later analysis, TCR association rates differed among HLA loci, with DRB1 alleles showing the most associated TCRs and HLA-C alleles showing the fewest. Correlated functional status among segregating V segments might be attributable to linkage disequilibrium, but an unknown experimental factor could not be ruled out.

In total, 500 to 700 healthy bone marrow donors made up the cohort. All cohort members were sampled while nominally healthy, although unrecorded immune exposures were likely present. The donor tested CMV seronegative, placing the donor among the 350 to 400 seronegative members of the cohort. A peripheral blood sample was provided by each donor, and peripheral blood mononuclear cells were used for TCR beta sequencing. The Qiagen DNeasy Blood Extraction Kit was used to extract genomic DNA from the blood cell samples. Libraries were built with the immunoSEQ multiplex PCR assay. For the multiplex PCR, a mixture combining 60 forward primers for TCR Vbeta segments and 13 reverse primers for TCR Jbeta segments was used. The CDR3 region of rearranged TCR beta genes was amplified from genomic DNA by a multiplex PCR assay. On the Illumina HiSeq System, the amplified TCR beta libraries were sequenced as 87-base-pair reads. The original methods were these. A later analysis counted approximately 84 million unique TCR beta chains across the 666 repertoires, and some 11 million of these chains were shared by at least two donors. To remove PCR and sequencing errors, raw reads were error-corrected and collapsed into unique sequences using a nearest-neighbor algorithm that merged closely related sequences. To assign V, D and J gene segments, CDR3 sequences were aligned to IMGT reference sequences. For a sequence to be retained, a match of at least six nucleotides to both a V gene segment and a J gene segment was required. Rearrangements were classified as productive when the CDR3 lacked stop codons and remained in frame with V and J, and all other rearrangements were classified as non-productive. Following IMGT convention, CDR3 was defined as the stretch from the second conserved V-encoded cysteine up to the conserved J-encoded phenylalanine. The earlier analysis of about 590 of the donors excluded sequences that lacked an unambiguous match to a single V gene segment. In an earlier analysis of several hundred of the donors, V segments were called functional above 56.7% productive rearrangements and were called segregating when the between-donor standard deviation exceeded 5%. A statistical classification framework was developed to diagnose cytomegalovirus status using the catalog of TCR beta chain sequences. In a later analysis, TCR nucleotide sequences were compared against IMGT/GENE-DB human TR gene sequences so that V and J genes could be assigned. In a later analysis, CDR3 sequences and most-parsimonious VDJ recombination scenarios were assigned using the TCRdist pipeline. In a later analysis, each TCR beta chain was defined by its CDR3 amino acid sequence together with its V-gene family, and reads without a unique V-gene family were excluded. As a way to deal with suspected cross-contamination and a sequencing artifact, a later analysis dropped over 550 nucleotide sequences that were highly shared and had low generation probability. A later analysis calculated a clonal expansion index for each public chain from normalized within-repertoire ranks of inferred template counts. In a later analysis, generation probabilities were computed using a VDJ recombination model fitted to out-of-frame rearrangements, and the results were checked against IGoR. In a later analysis, hypergeometric tests were used to score TCR-TCR, TCR-HLA and TCR-CMV co-occurrence, with a repertoire-size bias correction applied to TCR pairs. False discovery rates were estimated in a later analysis by permuting HLA or CMV assignments 20 times. In a later analysis, co-occurring TCRs were grouped using DBSCAN, and TCRdist sequence similarity was added for clustering within HLA-allele-positive subsets. For co-occurrence clustering, repertoires with fewer than 30,000 or more than 120,000 public chains were excluded, along with several repertoires with anomalous nucleotide sharing. Not all clones reach the TCRdb copy of this immuneACCESS table, which keeps in-frame sequences only. Checked studies attribute under half of the gap to unresolved V genes and leave the rest unexplained. V and J calls and clone size are as listed in that table; D and trimming were resolved from the DNA. The table for this sample lists more than 85,000 clones; 83% of them were counted only once. Of the sample, 6.1% is held by the ten largest clones.

V is clipped by 7 bases and J by 4 bases, and the sequence between their germline boundaries is 10 bases long. Looking up the germline V gene yields CDR1 SGDLS and CDR2 YYNGEE. The CDR3 runs 12 amino acids, cysteine and phenylalanine included. Only the CDR3 part of the read is kept: 36 bases, read in frame from the first base. The sequence was collected from a man aged 18 to 29 in good health and CMV-seronegative. The chain joins TRBV9 to TRBJ2-3; the D gene is perhaps TRBD2, on 6 matching bases. The sequenced sample consisted of PBMCs. The DNA sequence is TGTGCCAGCGGAGGGAGCGCAGATACGCAGTATTTT. Protein translation: CASGGSADTQYF.